This T cell receptor (beta chain) is from a study of T cells in tuberculosis. Study-level results: GMM-specific TCRs were nearer to active tuberculosis alpha repertoires, suggesting expansion. The TCR-beta difference was not significant; alpha differences partly reflected length.

About this clone: Its antigen is currently unknown.

Trimming at V came to 1 base and at J to 1 base, leaving 4 bases not matched to a gene. Germline V gene lookup returns CDR1 SGHDN and CDR2 FVKESK. There are 16 residues in the CDR3. At study entry, adolescents had tuberculin skin tests and IGRA screening. Each clinical donor contributed on average roughly 90,000 T cells from unsorted cryopreserved PBMC. Generated by immunoSEQ multiplex PCR, the TCRdb table keeps only in-frame clones and is missing some. The sample has 25,000 to 35,000 clones, around 95% seen once. Sequenced material: PBMCs. The sequence was obtained from a donor under 30 with latent tuberculosis or without tuberculosis infection. The chain carries TRBV14 and TRBJ1-1, with 9 nucleotides matching TRBD1. The DNA of the CDR3 is TGTGCCAGCAGCCAAGTGTTGGGACAGGGGAACACTGAAGCTTTCTTT. This codes for CASSQVLGQGNTEAFF.